Each of the 27 T cell receptor beta chains below was sequenced from the same sample in a study of lymphopenia after photon versus proton radiotherapy. Method: immunoSEQ multiplex PCR; TCRdb's copy keeps in-frame clones and lacks some. The table lists 53,000 or so clones, around 80% of them singletons, with less than 35% in the top ten. Source: peripheral blood, taken from a patient treated with photon-based radiotherapy. The receptors were sampled from a man aged 45-65 years with gastric cancer.

The V gene is TRBV5-1, the J gene TRBJ1-1, with D tentatively TRBD1 (6 bases). V lost 0 bases and J lost 3, with 6 bases in between. In germline, CDR1 is SGHRS, CDR2 YFSETQ. The CDR3 extends over 13 amino acids. The CDR3 coding sequence is TGCGCCAGCAGCTTGGACAGGGACACTGAAGCTTTCTTT. Translation gives CASSLDRDTEAFF.

The V call is TRBV5-6, the J call TRBJ2-7; TRBD2 might be the D (5 bases). The germline CDR1 and CDR2 sequences are SGHDT and YYEEEE. The CDR3 is 12 residues long. Between the trimmed V and J ends, which lost 4 bases and 5 bases, there was a span of 10 bases. The CDR3 here is CASSKWRNEQYF. DNA of the CDR3: TGTGCCAGCAGCAAATGGAGGAACGAGCAGTACTTC.

This chain joins TRBV5-1 and TRBJ1-1, with TRBD1 matching over 8 bases. The germline gives CDR1 SGHRS, CDR2 YFSETQ. The CDR3 is 14 amino acids. Unmatched junction bases numbered 5, after V lost 2 bases and J lost 5 bases. CDR3 region: CASSLTGGRTEAFF. DNA for the CDR3: TGCGCCAGCAGCTTAACAGGGGGGAGGACTGAAGCTTTCTTT.

This rearrangement joins TRBV12-5 to TRBJ2-7, with no clear D. The germline V gene has CDR1 LGHNT and CDR2 FRNRAP. The V end lost 0 bases, the J end lost 4 bases, and 13 bases lay between the germline ends. The length of the CDR3 is 15 residues. The CDR3 DNA reads as TGTGCTAGTGGTTTGGTAACCAGGATAGGTTACGAGCAGTACTTC. It is translated as CASGLVTRIGYEQYF.

This rearrangement joins TRBV5-1 to TRBJ2-6; 10 nucleotides agree with TRBD1. V trimming: 0 bases; J trimming: 1 base; junction bases outside the gene matches: 7. Germline-derived CDR1 and CDR2 are SGHRS and YFSETQ. The CDR3 has 19 residues. This chain's CDR3 is CASSLARGQGGSGANVLTF. The CDR3 DNA follows: TGCGCCAGCAGCTTGGCAAGAGGACAGGGGGGTTCTGGGGCCAACGTCCTGACTTTC.

The genes are TRBV6-6 and TRBJ2-5; weak D call: TRBD2 (6 bases). Germline CDR1 reads MNHNY; CDR2 reads SVGAGI (reference sequence). The CDR3 contains 16 residues. The germline V and J ends were trimmed by 6 bases and 4 bases, with 21 bases remaining between them. The CDR3 DNA reads TGTGCCAGCAGGGACCAGGTGGGAGGTGGATCAGAGACCCAGTACTTC. It yields the protein CASRDQVGGGSETQYF.

This sequence joins TRBV10-1 and TRBJ1-2; no clear D gene. The germline V and J ends were trimmed by 0 bases and 6 bases, with 17 bases remaining between them. The CDR3 extends over 16 amino acids. Germline CDR1 and CDR2: WNHNN and SYGVQD (reference sequence). Written as DNA, the CDR3 is TGCGCCAGCAGTGAGTCGAAACTCCTCTGGAGCGATGGCTACACCTTC. Amino acids: CASSESKLLWSDGYTF.

The chain joins TRBV2 to TRBJ1-5, with 11 bases identical to TRBD1. J gave up 0 bases and V 8 bases, and 0 bases lay outside the gene matches. The CDR3 loop spans 14 amino acids. Germline V gene lookup returns CDR1 SNHLY and CDR2 FYNNEI. CDR3 residues: CASGQGASNQPQHF. In DNA, the CDR3 is TGTGCCAGCGGACAGGGGGCTAGCAATCAGCCCCAGCATTTT.

The genes are TRBV6-1 and TRBJ1-5; 9 nucleotides agree with TRBD1. The germline CDR1 and CDR2 sequences are MNHNS and SASEGT. CDR3 size: 14 residues. V was clipped by 6 bases and J by 5 bases; unmatched bases: 5. This CDR3 is CASRGTGGDQPQHF. Here the CDR3 DNA reads TGTGCCAGCAGGGGAACAGGGGGCGATCAGCCCCAGCATTTT.

The chain has TRBV5-4 and TRBJ1-5, with 8 bases aligning to TRBD1. The CDR3 length is 16 residues. Unmatched junction bases numbered 11, after V lost 4 bases and J lost 5 bases. The germline gives CDR1 SGHNT, CDR2 YYREEE (reference sequence). The CDR3 here is CASSQSNRGSYQPQHF. CDR3 bases: TGTGCCAGCAGCCAGTCGAACAGGGGGTCGTATCAGCCCCAGCATTTT.

The chain uses TRBV6-1 and TRBJ1-1, with 8 positions matching TRBD1. Germline CDR1 is MNHNS and CDR2 is SASEGT. Germline trimming cut 4 bases from V and 8 bases from J; bases unmatched to any gene: 9. The CDR3 loop spans 14 amino acids. The CDR3 is CASSVERDRGEAFF. Here the CDR3 DNA reads TGTGCCAGCAGTGTAGAAAGAGACAGGGGCGAAGCTTTCTTT.

The chain couples TRBV7-2 to TRBJ2-1; TRBD2 matches at 15 bases. Germline V lookup: CDR1 SGHTA, CDR2 FQGNSA. V lost 5 bases to trimming and J lost 8 bases; unmatched junction nucleotides: 13. This CDR3 region has 18 residues. This CDR3 reads CASSAGTSGRLGRDEQFF. The CDR3 DNA sequence: TGTGCCAGCAGCGCCGGGACTAGCGGGAGGTTGGGGCGCGATGAGCAGTTCTTC.

V usage is TRBV19 and J usage is TRBJ2-7, with TRBD1 matching over 7 bases. J was trimmed by 3 bases and V by 6 bases; bases with no gene match: 11. Germline V gene lookup returns CDR1 LNHDA and CDR2 SQIVND (reference sequence). There are 15 residues in the CDR3. In DNA, the CDR3 is TGTGCCAGTAGCGTACAGGGGAAAGGGGTCTACGAGCAGTACTTC. Amino acids: CASSVQGKGVYEQYF. Full variable domain (rest looked up from reference TRBV19 and TRBJ2-7): DGGITQSPKYLFRKEGQNVTLSCEQNLNHDAMYWYRQDPGQGLRLIYYSQIVNDFQKGDIAEGYSVSREKKESFPLTVTSAQKNPTAFYLCASSVQGKGVYEQYFGPGTRLTVT.

This clone was picked up one time. CDR3: CACTTGTLNTEAFF. The CDR3 DNA reads as TGTGCCTGTACGACAGGGACCCTGAACACTGAAGCTTTCTTT. The chain employs TRBV30 and TRBJ1-1, with TRBD1 identical over 7 bases. Germline V gene lookup returns CDR1 GTSNPN and CDR2 SVGIG (reference sequence). This CDR3 is 14 amino acids long. J was trimmed by 0 bases and V by 6 bases; bases with no gene match: 7.

The chain has TRBV5-1 and TRBJ2-7, with a weak D call TRBD1 (6 bases). Trimming cost V 3 bases and J 6 bases, with 10 bases left between them. The CDR3 totals 12 residues. In germline, CDR1 is SGHRS, CDR2 YFSETQ. CDR3 coding DNA: TGCGCCAGCAGCTCACAGGGCGGCGAGCAGTACTTC. Protein product: CASSSQGGEQYF.

The CDR3 sequence: CAISERRAGDQSYEQYF. CDR3 DNA: TGTGCCATCAGCGAGCGGCGAGCGGGAGATCAATCCTACGAGCAGTACTTC. The rearrangement joins TRBV10-3 to TRBJ2-7, with 8 nucleotides matching TRBD2. The CDR3 spans 17 residues. The germline V gene has CDR1 ENHRY and CDR2 SYGVKD. J lost 1 base, V lost 6 bases, and 14 bases had no gene match.

This clone was seen just once. The CDR3 spells CASSQGQGTQETQYF. CDR3 DNA: TGCGCCAGCAGCCAAGGACAGGGGACCCAAGAGACCCAGTACTTC. The V call is TRBV4-1, the J call TRBJ2-5, with 8 bases lining up with TRBD1. The CDR3 sequence is 15 residues long. Germline-derived CDR1 and CDR2 are MGHRA and YSYEKL. The trim removed 1 base at V and 1 base at J, leaving 2 bases unmatched.

The chain has TRBV9 and TRBJ1-1, with D possibly matching TRBD1 (5 bases). This CDR3 has 19 amino acids. Per the germline V gene, CDR1 is SGDLS and CDR2 is YYNGEE. Trimming removed 3 bases from V and 0 bases from J, with 24 bases in between. DNA of the CDR3: TGTGCCAGCAGCGGAGCTTTTACCGGGACGGTAAACATGAACACTGAAGCTTTCTTT. Translation gives CASSGAFTGTVNMNTEAFF.

As DNA, the CDR3 is TGTGCCAGCAGTTACAGGGTTAGCACAGATACGCAGTATTTT. It is translated as CASSYRVSTDTQYF. V gene TRBV6-5 combines with J gene TRBJ2-3; D gene ambiguous. The CDR3 spans 14 residues. Germline-derived CDR1 and CDR2 are MNHEY and SVGAGI. The germline V and J ends were trimmed by 2 bases and 0 bases, with 6 bases remaining between them.

The chain has TRBV18 and TRBJ2-7, with 10 nucleotides matching TRBD1. Per germline, CDR1 KGHSH and CDR2 LQKENI. The CDR3 consists of 14 residues. After removal of 5 bases from V and 3 bases from J, the junction contained 4 bases not matched to a gene. The CDR3 bases are TGTGCCAGCTCAGGGGGGACAGGGGACTACGAGCAGTACTTC. This sequence encodes CASSGGTGDYEQYF.

The chain employs TRBV7-9 and TRBJ2-7; possible D gene TRBD2, 6 bases. Germline-derived CDR1 and CDR2 are SEHNR and FQNEAQ (reference sequence). Trimming left V 1 base short and J 3 bases short, with 10 bases between. CDR3 size: 14 residues. The CDR3, as DNA: TGTGCCAGCAGCTTAGTGGGAGGCGGCTACGAGCAGTACTTC. It is translated as CASSLVGGGYEQYF. Based on the CDR3 plus reference TRBV7-9 and TRBJ2-7, the full variable domain is DTGVSQNPRHKITKRGQNVTFRCDPISEHNRLYWYRQTLGQGPEFLTYFQNEAQLEKSRLLSDRFSAERPKGSFSTLEIQRTEQGDSAMYLCASSLVGGGYEQYFGPGTRLTVT.

The chain employs TRBV19 and TRBJ1-1, with D possibly TRBD1 on 5 matching bases. CDR3 size: 15 residues. Trimming removed 2 bases from V and 4 bases from J, with 14 bases in between. Germline V gives CDR1 LNHDA, CDR2 SQIVND (reference sequence). The CDR3 protein is CASSITGGGPTEAFF. DNA for the CDR3: TGTGCCAGTAGTATAACGGGGGGGGGACCCACTGAAGCTTTCTTT.

The rearrangement joins TRBV5-4 to TRBJ2-3; TRBD1 matches 11 bases. The CDR3 consists of 15 residues. The V gene's germline CDR1 is SGHNT and CDR2 YYREEE (reference sequence). J was trimmed by 3 bases and V by 4 bases; bases with no gene match: 4. The CDR3 coding sequence is TGTGCCAGCAGCCGGACAGGGGGCAGGACAGATACGCAGTATTTT. Its protein is CASSRTGGRTDTQYF.

The chain has TRBV28 and TRBJ1-2, with D maybe TRBD1 (6 bases). V lost 5 bases and J 8 bases, leaving 21 bases between the germline ends. CDR3 size: 15 residues. Germline V gene sequence: CDR1 MDHEN, CDR2 SYDVKM. CDR3 region: CASSTMPYGGKGYTF. The DNA of the CDR3 is TGTGCCAGCAGTACAATGCCCTATGGGGGCAAAGGCTACACCTTC.

This clone has just one count. The CDR3 DNA follows: TGTGCCAGCCGACAGTATAGCTCCTACAATGAGCAGTTCTTC. Amino acid sequence: CASRQYSSYNEQFF. This chain links TRBV28 with TRBJ2-1, with D maybe TRBD1 (5 bases). V was clipped by 8 bases and J by 0 bases, with 11 bases between them. The CDR3 runs 14 residues. Looked up from germline, CDR1 is MDHEN and CDR2 is SYDVKM.

The chain uses TRBV4-1 and TRBJ1-2; TRBD1 agrees at 10 bases. There are 16 residues in the CDR3. Germline trimming cut 3 bases from V and 2 bases from J; bases unmatched to any gene: 6. The germline V gene has CDR1 MGHRA and CDR2 YSYEKL. The CDR3 DNA reads TGCGCCAGCAGCCAGAAGCCGGGACAGGGGAACTATGGCTACACCTTC. The encoded protein is CASSQKPGQGNYGYTF.

V gene TRBV19 combines with J gene TRBJ2-5, with D maybe TRBD2 (5 bases). The CDR3 extends over 15 amino acids. Germline V lookup: CDR1 LNHDA, CDR2 SQIVND (reference sequence). The V end was cut by 7 bases, the J end by 1 base, with 16 bases between. CDR3 loop: CASIGLAAGQETQYF. The CDR3 nucleotides are TGTGCCAGTATCGGGCTAGCCGCGGGCCAAGAGACCCAGTACTTC.